What follows describes a single TCR beta chain. Time point in this sample: pre-sensitization, week 0. Documented treatment: therapeutic diphenylcyclopropenone sensitization with weekly scalp DPC. CDR3 length equals 14 residues. With 5 bases removed from V and 1 base from J, the gap between germline ends came to 12 bases. Germline CDR1 reads DFQATT; CDR2 reads SNEGSKA (reference sequence). The data stem from a study of human T cells and chemical hapten exposure. MiXCR, run by TCRdb on the RACE reads, gives a single entry per CDR3 protein. The repertoire holds about 180,000 distinct CDR3 sequences, approximately 29% seen once, with 2.9% in the top ten.

This clonotype originated in a woman in her twenties or thirties with alopecia areata. Some clones in this sample may be carry-over from other donors' samples. The sample was whole blood, taken in connection with sensitization to the hapten diphenylcyclopropenone (DPC). J is TRBJ2-1 and V is TRBV20-1; D possibly matches TRBD1 or TRBD2 (6 bases each). In nucleotides, the CDR3 is TGCAGTGCTCCGAAGGGGGGATCCTACAATGAGCAGTTCTTC. It translates to CSAPKGGSYNEQFF.